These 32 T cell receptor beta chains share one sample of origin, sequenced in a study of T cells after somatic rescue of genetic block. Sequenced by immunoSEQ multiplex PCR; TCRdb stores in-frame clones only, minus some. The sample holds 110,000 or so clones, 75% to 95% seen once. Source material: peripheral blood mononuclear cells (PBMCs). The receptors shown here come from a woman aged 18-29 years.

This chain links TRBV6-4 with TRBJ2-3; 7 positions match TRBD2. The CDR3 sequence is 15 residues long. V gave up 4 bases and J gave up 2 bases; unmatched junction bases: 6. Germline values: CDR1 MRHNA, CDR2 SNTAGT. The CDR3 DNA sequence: TGTGCCAGCAGTGCTAGCGGAGGGAACACAGATACGCAGTATTTT. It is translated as CASSASGGNTDTQYF.

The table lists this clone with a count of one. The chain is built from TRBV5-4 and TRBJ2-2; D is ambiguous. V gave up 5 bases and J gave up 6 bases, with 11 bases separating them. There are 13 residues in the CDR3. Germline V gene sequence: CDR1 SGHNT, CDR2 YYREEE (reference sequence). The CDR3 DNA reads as TGTGCCAGCAGGGGGTTCGGGTCCGGGGAGCTGTTTTTT. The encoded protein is CASRGFGSGELFF.

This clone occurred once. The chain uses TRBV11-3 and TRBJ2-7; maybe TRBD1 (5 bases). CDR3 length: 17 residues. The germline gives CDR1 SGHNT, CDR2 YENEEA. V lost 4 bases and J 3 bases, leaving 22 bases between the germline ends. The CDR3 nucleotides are TGTGCCAGCAGCTCGACCCCCCACAGGCAGCCAGGCTACGAGCAGTACTTC. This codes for CASSSTPHRQPGYEQYF.

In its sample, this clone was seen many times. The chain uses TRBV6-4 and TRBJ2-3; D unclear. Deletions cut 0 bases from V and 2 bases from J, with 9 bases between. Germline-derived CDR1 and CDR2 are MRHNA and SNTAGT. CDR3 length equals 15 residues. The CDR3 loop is CASSDSSSLTDTQYF. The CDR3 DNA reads TGTGCCAGCAGTGACTCGTCTTCGCTCACAGATACGCAGTATTTT.

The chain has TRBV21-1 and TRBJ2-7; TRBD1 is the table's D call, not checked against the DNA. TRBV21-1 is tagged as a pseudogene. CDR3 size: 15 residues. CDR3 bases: TGTGCCAGCAGCGAAAGGACAGGGTCCGATTACGAGCAGTACTTC. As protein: CASSERTGSDYEQYF.

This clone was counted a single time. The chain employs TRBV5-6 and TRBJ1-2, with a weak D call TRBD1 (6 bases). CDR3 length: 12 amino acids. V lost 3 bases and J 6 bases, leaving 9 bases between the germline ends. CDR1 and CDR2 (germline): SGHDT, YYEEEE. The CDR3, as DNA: TGTGCCAGCAGCTGGGACACGGATGGCTACACCTTC. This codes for CASSWDTDGYTF.

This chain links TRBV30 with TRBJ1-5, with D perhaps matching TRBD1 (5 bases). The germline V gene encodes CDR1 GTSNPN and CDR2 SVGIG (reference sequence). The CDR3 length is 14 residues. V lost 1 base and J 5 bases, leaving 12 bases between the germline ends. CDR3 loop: CAWSGEGGDQPQHF. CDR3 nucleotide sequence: TGTGCCTGGAGTGGGGAGGGAGGGGATCAGCCCCAGCATTTT.

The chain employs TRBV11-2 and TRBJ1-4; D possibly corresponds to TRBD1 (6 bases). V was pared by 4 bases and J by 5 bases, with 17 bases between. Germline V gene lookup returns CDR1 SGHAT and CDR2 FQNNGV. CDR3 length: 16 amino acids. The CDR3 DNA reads TGTGCCAGCAGCTCCCCCCCGGGACACTTCAATGAAAAACTGTTTTTT. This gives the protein CASSSPPGHFNEKLFF.

CDR3 DNA: TGTGCCAGCAGCCCCAGACTAGCGGGGTTCTACAATGAGCAGTTCTTC. It codes for CASSPRLAGFYNEQFF. The V and J genes are TRBV9 and TRBJ2-1, with 11 positions matching TRBD2. The CDR3 length is 16 residues. The germline CDR1 and CDR2 sequences are SGDLS and YYNGEE. The V segment lost 4 bases and the J segment 3 bases; nucleotides outside the gene matches: 6.

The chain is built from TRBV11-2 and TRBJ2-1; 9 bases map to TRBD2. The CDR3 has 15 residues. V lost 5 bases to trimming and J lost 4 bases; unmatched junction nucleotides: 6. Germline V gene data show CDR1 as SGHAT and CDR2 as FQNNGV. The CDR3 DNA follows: TGTGCCAGCAGCACGCTAGCGGGGAGGTACAATGAGCAGTTCTTC. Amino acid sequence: CASSTLAGRYNEQFF. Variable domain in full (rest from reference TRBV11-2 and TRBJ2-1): EAGVAQSPRYKIIEKRQSVAFWCNPISGHATLYWYQQILGQGPKLLIQFQNNGVVDDSQLPKDRFSAERLKGVDSTLKIQPAKLEDSAVYLCASSTLAGRYNEQFFGPGTRLTVL.

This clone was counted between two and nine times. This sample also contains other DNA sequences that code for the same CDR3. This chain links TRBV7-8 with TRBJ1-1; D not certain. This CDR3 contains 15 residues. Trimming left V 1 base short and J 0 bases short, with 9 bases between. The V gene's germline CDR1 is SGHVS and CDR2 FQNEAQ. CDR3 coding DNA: TGTGCCAGCAGCTTAGACGGCCCCGTGAACACTGAAGCTTTCTTT. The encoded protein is CASSLDGPVNTEAFF. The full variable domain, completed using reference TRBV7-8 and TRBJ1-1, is GAGVSQSPRYKVAKRGQDVALRCDPISGHVSLFWYQQALGQGPEFLTYFQNEAQLDKSGLPSDRFFAERPEGSVSTLKIQRTQQEDSAVYLCASSLDGPVNTEAFFGQGTRLTVV.

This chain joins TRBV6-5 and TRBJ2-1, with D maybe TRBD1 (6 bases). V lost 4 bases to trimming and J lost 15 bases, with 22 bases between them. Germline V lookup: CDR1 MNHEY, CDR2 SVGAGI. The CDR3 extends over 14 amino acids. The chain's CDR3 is CASSSTGTTTNLFF. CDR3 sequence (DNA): TGTGCCAGCAGTTCGACAGGTACTACAACGAATCTGTTCTTC.

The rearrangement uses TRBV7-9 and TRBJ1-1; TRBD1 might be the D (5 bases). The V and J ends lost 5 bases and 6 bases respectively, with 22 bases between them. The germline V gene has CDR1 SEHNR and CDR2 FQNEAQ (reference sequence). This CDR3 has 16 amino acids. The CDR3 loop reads CASSPYSAAGVPEAFF. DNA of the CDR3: TGTGCCAGCAGCCCTTACTCAGCGGCGGGGGTCCCTGAAGCTTTCTTT.

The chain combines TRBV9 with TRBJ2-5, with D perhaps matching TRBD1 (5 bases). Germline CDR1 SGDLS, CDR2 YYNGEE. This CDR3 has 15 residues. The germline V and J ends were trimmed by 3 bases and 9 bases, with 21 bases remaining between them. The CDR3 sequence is CASSAGDTQEGAQYF. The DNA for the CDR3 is TGTGCCAGCAGCGCAGGAGACACCCAAGAAGGGGCCCAGTACTTC.

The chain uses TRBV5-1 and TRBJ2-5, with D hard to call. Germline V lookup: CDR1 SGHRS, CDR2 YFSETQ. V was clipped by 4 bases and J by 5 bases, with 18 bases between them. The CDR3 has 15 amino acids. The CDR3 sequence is CASSVQIGDRETQYF. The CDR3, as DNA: TGCGCCAGCAGCGTGCAGATTGGGGATCGGGAGACCCAGTACTTC.

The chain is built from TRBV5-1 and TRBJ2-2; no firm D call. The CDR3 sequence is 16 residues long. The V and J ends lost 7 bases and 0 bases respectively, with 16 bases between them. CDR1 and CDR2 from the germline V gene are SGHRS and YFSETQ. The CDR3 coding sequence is TGCGCCAGCTTCTCGGGTGCGGTCGCGAACACCGGGGAGCTGTTTTTT. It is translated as CASFSGAVANTGELFF.

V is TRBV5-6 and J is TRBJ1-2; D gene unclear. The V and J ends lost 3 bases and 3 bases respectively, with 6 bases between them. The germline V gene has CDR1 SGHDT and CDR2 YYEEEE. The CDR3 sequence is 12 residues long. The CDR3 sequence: CASSYGDYGYTF. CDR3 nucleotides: TGTGCCAGCAGCTATGGAGACTATGGCTACACCTTC.

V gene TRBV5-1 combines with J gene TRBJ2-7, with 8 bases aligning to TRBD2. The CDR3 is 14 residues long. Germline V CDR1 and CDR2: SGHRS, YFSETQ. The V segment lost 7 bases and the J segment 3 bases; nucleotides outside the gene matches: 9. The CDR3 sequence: CASQQTGGGYEQYF. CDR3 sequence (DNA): TGCGCCAGCCAGCAGACGGGAGGGGGCTACGAGCAGTACTTC. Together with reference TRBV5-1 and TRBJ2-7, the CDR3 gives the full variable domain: KAGVTQTPRYLIKTRGQQVTLSCSPISGHRSVSWYQQTPGQGLQFLFEYFSETQRNKGNFPGRFSGRQFSNSRSEMNVSTLELGDSALYLCASQQTGGGYEQYFGPGTRLTVT.

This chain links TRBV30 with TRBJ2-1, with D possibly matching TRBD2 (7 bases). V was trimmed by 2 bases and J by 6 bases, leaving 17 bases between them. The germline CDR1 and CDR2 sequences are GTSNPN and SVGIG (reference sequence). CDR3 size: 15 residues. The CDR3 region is CAWSRRGGPGNEQFF. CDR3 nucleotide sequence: TGTGCCTGGAGTCGGAGGGGGGGGCCCGGCAATGAGCAGTTCTTC.

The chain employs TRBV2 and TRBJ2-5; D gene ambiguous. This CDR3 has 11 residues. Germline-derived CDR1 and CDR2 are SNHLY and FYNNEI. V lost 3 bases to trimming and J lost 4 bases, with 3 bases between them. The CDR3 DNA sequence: TGTGCCAGCAGTGAGAGAGAGACCCAGTACTTC. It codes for CASSERETQYF.

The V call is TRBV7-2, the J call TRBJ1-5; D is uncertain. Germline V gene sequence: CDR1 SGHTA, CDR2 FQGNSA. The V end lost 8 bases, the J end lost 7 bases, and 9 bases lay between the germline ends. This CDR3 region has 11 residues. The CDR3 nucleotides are TGTGCCAGCGGAGGAAAGCAGCCCCAGCATTTT. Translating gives CASGGKQPQHF.

The CDR3 here is CASSRQGGWNTGELFF. The CDR3 nucleotides are TGTGCCAGTAGTAGGCAGGGCGGATGGAACACCGGGGAGCTGTTTTTT. The chain is built from TRBV19 and TRBJ2-2; tentatively, D is TRBD1 (5 bases). With 4 bases removed from V and 1 base from J, the gap between germline ends came to 13 bases. The CDR3 consists of 16 residues. CDR1 is LNHDA, CDR2 SQIVND, per germline (reference sequence).

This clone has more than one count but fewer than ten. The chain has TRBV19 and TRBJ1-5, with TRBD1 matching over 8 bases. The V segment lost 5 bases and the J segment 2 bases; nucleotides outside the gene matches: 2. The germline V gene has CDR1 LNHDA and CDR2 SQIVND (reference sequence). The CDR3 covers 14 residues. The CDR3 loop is CASSSTGGNQPQHF. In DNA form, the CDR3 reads TGTGCCAGTAGTTCGACAGGGGGCAATCAGCCCCAGCATTTT. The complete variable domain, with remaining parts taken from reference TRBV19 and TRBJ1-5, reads DGGITQSPKYLFRKEGQNVTLSCEQNLNHDAMYWYRQDPGQGLRLIYYSQIVNDFQKGDIAEGYSVSREKKESFPLTVTSAQKNPTAFYLCASSSTGGNQPQHFGDGTRLSIL.

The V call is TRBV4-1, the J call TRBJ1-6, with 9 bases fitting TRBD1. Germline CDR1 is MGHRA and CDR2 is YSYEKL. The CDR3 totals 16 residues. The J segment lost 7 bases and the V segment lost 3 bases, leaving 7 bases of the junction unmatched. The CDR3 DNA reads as TGCGCCAGCAGCCATGCCTACAGGGGGCGCAATTCACCCCTCCACTTT. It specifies CASSHAYRGRNSPLHF.

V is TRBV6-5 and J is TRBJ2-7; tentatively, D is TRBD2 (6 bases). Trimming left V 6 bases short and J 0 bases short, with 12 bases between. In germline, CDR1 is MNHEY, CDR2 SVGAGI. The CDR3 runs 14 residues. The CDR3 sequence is CASRPREASYEQYF. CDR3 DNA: TGTGCCAGCAGGCCCAGGGAGGCCTCCTACGAGCAGTACTTC.

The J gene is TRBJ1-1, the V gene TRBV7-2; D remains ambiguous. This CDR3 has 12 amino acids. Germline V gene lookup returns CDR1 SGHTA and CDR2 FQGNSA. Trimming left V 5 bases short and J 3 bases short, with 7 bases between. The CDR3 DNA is TGTGCCAGCAGCATACAGTACACTGAAGCTTTCTTT. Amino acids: CASSIQYTEAFF.

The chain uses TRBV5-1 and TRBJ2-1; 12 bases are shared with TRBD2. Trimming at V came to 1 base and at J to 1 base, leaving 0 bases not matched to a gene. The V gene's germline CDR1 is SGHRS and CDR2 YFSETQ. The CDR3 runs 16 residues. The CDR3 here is CASSLLAGGSYNEQFF. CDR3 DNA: TGCGCCAGCAGCTTGCTAGCGGGGGGGTCCTACAATGAGCAGTTCTTC. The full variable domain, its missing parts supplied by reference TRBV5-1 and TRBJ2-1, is KAGVTQTPRYLIKTRGQQVTLSCSPISGHRSVSWYQQTPGQGLQFLFEYFSETQRNKGNFPGRFSGRQFSNSRSEMNVSTLELGDSALYLCASSLLAGGSYNEQFFGPGTRLTVL.

The CDR3 DNA follows: TGTGCCAGCAGCCATCAGGGTCTCGACGAGCAGTACTTC. This encodes CASSHQGLDEQYF. The rearrangement links TRBV14 to TRBJ2-7, with D possibly being TRBD1 (5 bases). V was trimmed by 3 bases and J by 5 bases, leaving 11 bases between them. The CDR3 length is 13 residues. Germline assignment: CDR1 SGHDN and CDR2 FVKESK.

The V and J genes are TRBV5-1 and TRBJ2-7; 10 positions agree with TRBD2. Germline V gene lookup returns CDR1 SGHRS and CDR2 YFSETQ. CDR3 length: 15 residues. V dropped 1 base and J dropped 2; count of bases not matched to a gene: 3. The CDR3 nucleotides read TGCGCCAGCAGCTTGACTAGCGGGACCACCTACGAGCAGTACTTC. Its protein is CASSLTSGTTYEQYF.

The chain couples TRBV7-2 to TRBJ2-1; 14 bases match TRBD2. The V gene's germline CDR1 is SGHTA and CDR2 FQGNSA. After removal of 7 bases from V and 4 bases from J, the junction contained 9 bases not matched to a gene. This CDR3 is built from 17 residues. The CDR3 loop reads CASILRGTSGGYNEQFF. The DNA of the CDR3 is TGTGCCAGCATCCTTAGGGGGACTAGCGGGGGATACAATGAGCAGTTCTTC.

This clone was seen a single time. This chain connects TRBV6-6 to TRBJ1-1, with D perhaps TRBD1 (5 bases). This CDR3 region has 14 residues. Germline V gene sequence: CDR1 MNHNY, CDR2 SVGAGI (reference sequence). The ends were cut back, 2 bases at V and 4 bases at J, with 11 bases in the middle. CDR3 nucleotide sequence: TGTGCCAGCAGTTACGGGGGGGTATCCACTGAAGCTTTCTTT. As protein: CASSYGGVSTEAFF.

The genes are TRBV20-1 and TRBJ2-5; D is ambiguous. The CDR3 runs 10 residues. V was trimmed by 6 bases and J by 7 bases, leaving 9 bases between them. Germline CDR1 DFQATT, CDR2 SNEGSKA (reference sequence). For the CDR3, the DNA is TGCAGTGCCGAATGGGGGACCCAGTACTTC. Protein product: CSAEWGTQYF.